This passage covers 25 T cell receptor beta chains from one sample sequenced in a study of T cell responses to AZD1222 COVID-19 vaccine. Repertoires were generated with immunoSEQ multiplex PCR, while TCRdb's copy carries only in-frame clones and drops some. This table holds approximately 120,000 clones, approximately 87% found once. The sequencing used peripheral blood, collected on day 0 of AZD1222 vaccination. These receptors were collected from an adult in good health.

This clone was seen only a few times. The chain combines TRBV6-1 with TRBJ2-7; D gene ambiguous. V was pared by 2 bases and J by 0 bases, with 8 bases between. CDR1 and CDR2 from the germline V gene are MNHNS and SASEGT. The length of the CDR3 is 14 residues. In DNA form, the CDR3 reads TGTGCCAGCAGTGAAACGGGTCCCTCCTACGAGCAGTACTTC. Its translation is CASSETGPSYEQYF.

The chain uses TRBV19 and TRBJ1-2, with a tentative D call TRBD1 (5 bases). CDR1 is LNHDA, CDR2 SQIVND, per germline (reference sequence). The CDR3 runs to 12 residues. V lost 5 bases and J 8 bases, leaving 12 bases between the germline ends. The DNA of the CDR3 is TGTGCCAGTAGTTGGGGGGTTGACGGCTACACCTTC. Translating it yields CASSWGVDGYTF.

This rearrangement joins TRBV29-1 to TRBJ2-2; no definite D call. V lost 4 bases and J 7 bases, leaving 10 bases between the germline ends. CDR3 length equals 12 residues. Germline values: CDR1 SQVTM, CDR2 ANQGSEA. Written as DNA, the CDR3 is TGCAGCGTTGGCCCTTCCATCGGGGAGCTGTTTTTT. Its translation: CSVGPSIGELFF.

This clone has a handful of counts. The chain links TRBV10-1 to TRBJ1-2, with D hard to call. V lost 5 bases to trimming and J lost 4 bases, with 20 bases between them. This CDR3 has 16 residues. Germline assignment: CDR1 WNHNN and CDR2 SYGVQD (reference sequence). The CDR3 protein is CASSPAKGYRGYGYTF. The CDR3, as DNA: TGCGCCAGCAGTCCCGCCAAGGGCTACCGGGGCTATGGCTACACCTTC.

A note on this clone: The sample holds other DNA sequences that translate to the same CDR3. V usage is TRBV6-5 and J usage is TRBJ1-2, with a possible D match to TRBD1 (5 bases). V lost 0 bases to trimming and J lost 2 bases, with 7 bases between them. Germline CDR1 and CDR2: MNHEY and SVGAGI. The CDR3 length is 14 residues. CDR3 DNA sequence: TGTGCCAGCAGTTACTCCCAGGGAAACTATGGCTACACCTTC. Protein sequence: CASSYSQGNYGYTF.

The rearrangement joins TRBV5-6 to TRBJ1-5; D uncertain. Trimming took 2 bases from V and 1 from J, leaving 10 bases between them. The CDR3 extends over 15 amino acids. Germline CDR1 is SGHDT and CDR2 is YYEEEE. CDR3 loop: CASSFRGRSNQPQHF. The DNA of the CDR3 is TGTGCCAGCAGCTTTCGGGGTCGGAGCAATCAGCCCCAGCATTTT.

This clone was counted only a few times. The chain employs TRBV5-6 and TRBJ2-2, with 10 bases matching TRBD2. The CDR3 contains 17 residues. Germline V gives CDR1 SGHDT, CDR2 YYEEEE. Germline trimming cut 6 bases from V and 2 bases from J; bases unmatched to any gene: 10. CDR3 in amino acids: CASKGSGLASNTGELFF. In nucleotides, the CDR3 is TGTGCCAGCAAGGGTTCGGGACTAGCGTCTAACACCGGGGAGCTGTTTTTT.

The rearrangement uses TRBV14 and TRBJ2-1, with D uncertain. The length of the CDR3 is 15 residues. Germline values: CDR1 SGHDN, CDR2 FVKESK. The V and J ends lost 1 base and 0 bases respectively, with 7 bases between them. The CDR3 nucleotides read TGTGCCAGCAGCCAAGTAGCTAGCTCCTACAATGAGCAGTTCTTC. Its translation: CASSQVASSYNEQFF. Using reference TRBV14 and TRBJ2-1 for the parts outside the CDR3, the full variable domain is EAGVTQFPSHSVIEKGQTVTLRCDPISGHDNLYWYRRVMGKEIKFLLHFVKESKQDESGMPNNRFLAERTGGTYSTLKVQPAELEDSGVYFCASSQVASSYNEQFFGPGTRLTVL.

J is TRBJ2-6 and V is TRBV30; 7 nucleotides match TRBD1. This CDR3 region has 15 residues. Germline trimming cut 8 bases from V and 3 bases from J; bases unmatched to any gene: 10. The V gene's germline CDR1 is GTSNPN and CDR2 SVGIG (reference sequence). CDR3 protein: CAHDREVFGANVLTF. CDR3 nucleotide sequence: TGTGCCCACGACAGGGAAGTCTTTGGGGCCAACGTCCTGACTTTC. The variable domain in full, with the rest retrieved from reference TRBV30 and TRBJ2-6, is SQTIHQWPATLVQPVGSPLSLECTVEGTSNPNLYWYRQAAGRGLQLLFYSVGIGQISSEVPQNLSASRPQDRQFILSSKKLLLSDSGFYLCAHDREVFGANVLTFGAGSRLTVL.

The chain has TRBV2 and TRBJ1-4; the match to TRBD1 covers 7 bases. With 8 bases clipped from V and 7 bases from J, the junction kept 7 bases outside the gene matches. CDR1 is SNHLY and CDR2 is FYNNEI in the germline V gene. This CDR3 spans 13 amino acids. The CDR3 protein is CASGQEVGEKLFF. DNA for the CDR3: TGTGCCAGCGGACAGGAGGTGGGTGAAAAACTGTTTTTT.

This clone was recorded once. The chain uses TRBV5-1 and TRBJ1-1; D not certain. Germline CDR1 is SGHRS and CDR2 is YFSETQ. There are 11 residues in the CDR3. The V gene lost 5 bases and the J gene lost 3 bases, with 5 bases spanning the gap. The CDR3 sequence is CASSSDTEAFF. The CDR3 bases are TGCGCCAGCAGTTCAGACACTGAAGCTTTCTTT.

The chain joins TRBV5-1 to TRBJ1-5; 9 bases fit TRBD1. Germline V lookup: CDR1 SGHRS, CDR2 YFSETQ. The V and J ends lost 4 bases and 1 base, in that order; junction bases with no gene match: 3. This CDR3 comprises 15 residues. CDR3 bases: TGCGCCAGCAGCCCACAGGGGGCCAGCAATCAGCCCCAGCATTTT. Translation gives CASSPQGASNQPQHF.

The chain links TRBV6-5 to TRBJ1-2; D perhaps matches TRBD1 (5 bases). Trimming shortened V by 0 bases and J by 8 bases, and 13 bases separated the two germline ends. This CDR3 has 14 residues. Germline V gene lookup returns CDR1 MNHEY and CDR2 SVGAGI. The CDR3 nucleotides read TGTGCCAGCAGTTACTCCCCGCCAGGGTTAGGCTACACCTTC. Translating it yields CASSYSPPGLGYTF.

This clone has a single count. The J gene is TRBJ2-1, the V gene TRBV29-1, with 7 nucleotides matching TRBD2. V dropped 4 bases and J dropped 7; count of bases not matched to a gene: 1. Germline V lookup: CDR1 SQVTM, CDR2 ANQGSEA. This CDR3 is 11 amino acids long. The CDR3 sequence: CSVGGSNEQFF. The CDR3 nucleotides are TGCAGCGTTGGCGGGAGTAATGAGCAGTTCTTC.

CDR3 protein: CASSIWASGTKNTGELFF. The CDR3 DNA follows: TGTGCCAGTAGTATATGGGCTAGCGGGACTAAGAACACCGGGGAGCTGTTTTTT. The rearrangement links TRBV19 to TRBJ2-2; 9 nucleotides agree with TRBD2. There are 18 residues in the CDR3. The junction had 8 bases not matched to a gene; V was cut back by 2 bases and J by 1 base. CDR1 and CDR2 (germline): LNHDA, SQIVND (reference sequence). The full variable domain, rest sourced from reference TRBV19 and TRBJ2-2, is DGGITQSPKYLFRKEGQNVTLSCEQNLNHDAMYWYRQDPGQGLRLIYYSQIVNDFQKGDIAEGYSVSREKKESFPLTVTSAQKNPTAFYLCASSIWASGTKNTGELFFGEGSRLTVL.

V is TRBV10-1 and J is TRBJ2-5; 9 bases are shared with TRBD2. V was pared by 3 bases and J by 1 base, with 6 bases of the junction left unmatched. CDR1 and CDR2 (germline): WNHNN, SYGVQD (reference sequence). The CDR3 runs to 16 residues. The CDR3 DNA reads TGCGCCAGCAGTGAAGGGCTAGCGGGGAGCCAAGAGACCCAGTACTTC. This codes for CASSEGLAGSQETQYF.

This sequence joins TRBV11-2 and TRBJ1-2; 8 nucleotides align to TRBD1. The CDR3 contains 15 residues. The ends lost 5 bases at V and 2 bases at J; junction bases unmatched: 7. Germline CDR1 SGHAT, CDR2 FQNNGV. The DNA of the CDR3 is TGTGCCAGCAGCCCTCGACAGGGGTTAAACTATGGCTACACCTTC. Encoded protein: CASSPRQGLNYGYTF.

This clone has just one count. The CDR3 protein is CASSYAAGAHYEQYF. The CDR3 coding sequence is TGTGCCAGCAGTTACGCGGCGGGAGCCCACTACGAGCAGTACTTC. The chain is built from TRBV6-2 or TRBV6-3 and TRBJ2-7; 7 bases map to TRBD2. This CDR3 region has 15 residues. Germline CDR1 is MNHEY and CDR2 is SVGEGT. Trimming took 2 bases from V and 3 from J; bases not matched to a gene: 7.

The chain combines TRBV29-1 with TRBJ2-3, with 11 bases lining up with TRBD2. Looked up from germline, CDR1 is SQVTM and CDR2 is ANQGSEA. The CDR3 consists of 17 residues. Trimming removed 4 bases from V and 6 bases from J; junction bases left unmatched: 15. The CDR3 loop is CSVVWASGRPRGDTQYF. CDR3 bases: TGCAGCGTTGTCTGGGCTAGCGGGAGGCCCAGGGGGGATACGCAGTATTTT.

This clone was observed once. The chain couples TRBV19 to TRBJ2-6, with a tentative D call TRBD1 (6 bases). V gave up 9 bases and J gave up 2 bases, with 8 bases separating them. Germline V gives CDR1 LNHDA, CDR2 SQIVND (reference sequence). The CDR3 length is 13 residues. CDR3 coding DNA: TGTGCCAGCACAGGGACTGGGGCCAACGTCCTGACTTTC. Its translation is CASTGTGANVLTF.

CDR3 in DNA: TGTGCCAGCAGCTTGAAGAGGGGCGGAGAAAGCACAGATACGCAGTATTTT. Its translation: CASSLKRGGESTDTQYF. The V and J genes are TRBV5-4 and TRBJ2-3; D possibly matches TRBD1 or TRBD2 (5 bases each). Germline V CDR1 and CDR2: SGHNT, YYREEE (reference sequence). The CDR3 has 17 amino acids. V was shortened by 1 base and J by 0 bases, with 15 bases between the two germline ends.

The rearrangement joins TRBV7-2 to TRBJ1-1, with D perhaps matching TRBD1 (6 bases). This CDR3 is 12 amino acids long. Germline V gene lookup returns CDR1 SGHTA and CDR2 FQGNSA. V shed 5 bases and J shed 9 bases, with 13 bases lying between them. For the CDR3, the DNA is TGTGCCAGCAGCGGGCGAAGGGGGAAAGCTTTCTTT. Translation: CASSGRRGKAFF.

The J gene is TRBJ2-5, the V gene TRBV24-1; TRBD1 aligns across 9 bases. The CDR3 spans 15 residues. V was pared by 3 bases and J by 7 bases, with 8 bases of the junction left unmatched. The germline CDR1 and CDR2 sequences are KGHDR and SFDVKD. As DNA, the CDR3 is TGTGCCACCAGTGATCCCCGACAGGGGGTGGGGACCCAGTACTTC. Its translation: CATSDPRQGVGTQYF.

The chain employs TRBV4-2 and TRBJ2-7, with unresolved D. The CDR3 has 14 residues. CDR1 and CDR2 (germline): LGHNA, YNFKEQ. Trimming pared 4 bases from V and 4 bases from J, leaving 14 bases between. CDR3 sequence reads: CASSPPRARYEQYF. CDR3 sequence (DNA): TGTGCCAGCAGCCCCCCTCGGGCTAGGTACGAGCAGTACTTC.

This chain joins TRBV18 and TRBJ2-5; 12 nucleotides match TRBD1. The germline gives CDR1 KGHSH, CDR2 LQKENI. CDR3 length equals 16 residues. Trimming cost V 6 bases and J 5 bases; bases outside gene matches: 10. The CDR3 nucleotides are TGTGCCAGCTCGCCCGGGACAGGGGGCTCAGGGGAGACCCAGTACTTC. It specifies CASSPGTGGSGETQYF.